This note documents a single TCR beta chain sequence. Its specific antigen is unknown. No base quality information exists; no much larger clone differs at one position. TCRbeta CDR3 regions were amplified from genomic DNA using the immunoSEQ Assay, a bias-controlled multiplex PCR. In the authors' own workflow: The number of nucleated cells in each sample was estimated from the amplification of reference gene primers within the assay. To quantify the absolute abundance of each unique TCRbeta CDR3 rearrangement, sequence reads were collapsed and filtered. For each sample, productive Simpson clonality was calculated as the square root of Simpson's diversity index across productive rearrangements. Here the immuneACCESS table is served through TCRdb, limited to in-frame sequences with V and J called. Missing clones are a known gap in these copies; in checked studies unresolved V genes cover under half, and the rest lacks a known reason. The V and J calls and the clone size are those of that table, but D and trimming were determined from the DNA. Across this sample there are 200,000 or so clones, with 84% seen only once. The top ten clonotypes cover approximately 19% of the sample.

The sample comes from a study of blood T cell repertoires in COVID-19 (dated by TCRdb to the early 2020s). Regarding the study in general: Samples from collaborators originated in the United States, Italy and Spain and spanned both the acute and convalescent phases of COVID-19. The material from the prospective study consisted of cDNA or gDNA derived from T cells, B-cell-depleted T cells, or PBMCs. Deeply sampled blood TCRbeta repertoires from subjects exposed to, actively infected with, or recovered from COVID-19 were included in the dataset. The repertoires were made available in a free public database intended to serve as a resource for research on the immune response to SARS-CoV-2. Samples came from the ongoing ImmuneRACE study (first 160 participants) plus 1,254 subjects from 6 global collaborators. Sample metadata almost always included a de-identified subject ID, COVID-19 status, age in years and sex. HLA class I and class II types, where available, came from metadata supplied by the sample provider rather than from assay-based typing.

Overall study results and their limits: The quantity of clinical and demographic metadata differed by source and by participant and was supplied without curation.

The collaborating institutions used their own protocols to collect whole blood in K2EDTA tubes. For TCRbeta analysis, collaborators shipped samples as frozen whole blood, isolated PBMCs, or DNA extracted from either of those sample types. What was sequenced was peripheral blood. The origin of this receptor is a human donor in a cohort sampled during active COVID-19.

The DNA sequence is as follows: TGTGCCAGCAGCTTAAGTGCGCGGGGGGGAGAGACCCAGTACTTC. This gives the protein CASSLSARGGETQYF. The chain couples TRBV7-2 to TRBJ2-5; TRBD2 agrees with 9 junctional bases. Here V drops 2 bases and J drops 4 bases, and the junction holds 5 bases not matched to any gene. The germline V gene sets CDR1 to SGHTA and CDR2 to FQGNSA. The CDR3, from cysteine to phenylalanine, totals 15 residues. Left in the record is the CDR3 DNA by itself, 45 bases read in frame from the first base.